The 5 T cell receptor beta chains below all came from one sample that was sequenced in a study of cytomegalovirus exposure and HLA in healthy donors. This PCR relied on a set of 60 Vbeta primers and 13 Jbeta primers. The table came from immunoSEQ multiplex PCR; TCRdb's copy has only in-frame clones and leaves some out. There are about 110,000 clones in the sample; 75% occur only once, and around 2.6% lies in the top ten. The sample consisted of PBMCs. These receptors originate from a male donor in good health and CMV-seropositive.

In nucleotides, the CDR3 is TGTGCCAGCAGCCCCTTAGGGTCCGGGGGGAACACAGATACGCAGTATTTT. Its translation: CASSPLGSGGNTDTQYF. The chain combines TRBV7-2 with TRBJ2-3; 7 bases match TRBD2. Germline V gene data show CDR1 as SGHTA and CDR2 as FQGNSA. The ends lost 5 bases at V and 2 bases at J; junction bases unmatched: 13. This CDR3 contains 17 residues. The variable domain in full, completed from reference TRBV7-2 and TRBJ2-3, reads GAGVSQSPSNKVTEKGKDVELRCDPISGHTALYWYRQSLGQGLEFLIYFQGNSAPDKSGLPSDRFSAERTGGSVSTLTIQRTQQEDSAVYLCASSPLGSGGNTDTQYFGPGTRLTVL.

This clone was seen a handful of times. The rearrangement uses TRBV6-6 and TRBJ1-1; 8 bases line up with TRBD1. This CDR3 spans 14 amino acids. Germline V gene sequence: CDR1 MNHNY, CDR2 SVGAGI (reference sequence). The V gene end was trimmed by 6 bases and the J gene end by 2 bases; junction bases not matched to a gene: 5. The CDR3 DNA reads as TGTGCCAGCAGCCGGACAGGGCCCAACACTGAAGCTTTCTTT. It yields the protein CASSRTGPNTEAFF.

The chain combines TRBV4-2 with TRBJ1-1; D not resolved. V lost 4 bases to trimming and J lost 1 base, with 16 bases between them. CDR3 size: 16 residues. Germline V gene sequence: CDR1 LGHNA, CDR2 YNFKEQ. The chain's CDR3 is CASSPKLRRENTEAFF. The CDR3 nucleotides are TGTGCCAGCAGCCCCAAACTAAGGAGGGAGAACACTGAAGCTTTCTTT.

The chain joins TRBV9 to TRBJ2-7, with 8 bases that match TRBD2. V trimming: 3 bases; J trimming: 5 bases; junction bases outside the gene matches: 13. The length of the CDR3 is 16 residues. Germline-derived CDR1 and CDR2 are SGDLS and YYNGEE. CDR3 sequence: CASSAPVGREVNEQYF. The DNA for the CDR3 is TGTGCCAGCAGCGCCCCCGTCGGGCGGGAGGTCAACGAGCAGTACTTC.

This clone was seen once. J is TRBJ1-1 and V is TRBV2, with 7 bases that match TRBD1. CDR1 and CDR2 from the germline V gene are SNHLY and FYNNEI. This CDR3 has 13 residues. V lost 8 bases and J lost 0; bases outside the gene matches: 3. CDR3 amino acids: CASGQDMNTEAFF. The CDR3 DNA is TGTGCCAGCGGACAGGATATGAACACTGAAGCTTTCTTT.